The 26 T cell receptor beta chains listed next were all sequenced from one sample in a study of radiation and T cells in renal cell carcinoma. Libraries were prepared by immunoSEQ multiplex PCR; TCRdb keeps only in-frame clonotypes and omits some of them. The table shows approximately 170,000 clones, with 88% occurring only once. Documented time point: blood 4 weeks post-SBRT, at nephrectomy. The sample's treatment: 15 Gy SBRT to primary tumor, nephrectomy 4 weeks later. Specimen: blood, collected from a patient whose treatment included radiotherapy and nephrectomy. The source is a woman aged 45-65 years with renal cell carcinoma.

The chain recombines TRBV19 with TRBJ1-2; 7 nucleotides line up with TRBD1. V trimming: 6 bases; J trimming: 7 bases; junction bases outside the gene matches: 14. CDR1 and CDR2 from the germline V gene are LNHDA and SQIVND (reference sequence). CDR3 length equals 15 residues. CDR3 loop: CASRTQSTGRSGYTF. The CDR3 nucleotides are TGTGCCAGTAGAACTCAGTCGACAGGGCGCTCTGGCTACACCTTC.

The CDR3 loop reads CASSLAVGDIEKLFF. CDR3 nucleotides: TGTGCCAGCAGCTTAGCGGTGGGGGACATTGAAAAACTGTTTTTT. This chain connects TRBV7-9 to TRBJ1-4; D is perhaps TRBD1 (6 bases). The CDR3 has 15 residues. In germline, CDR1 is SEHNR, CDR2 FQNEAQ (reference sequence). Trimming took 0 bases from V and 7 from J, leaving 12 bases between them.

Only one count was recorded for this clone. The J gene is TRBJ1-1, the V gene TRBV5-1, with a possible D match to TRBD1 (6 bases). The V gene lost 1 base and the J gene lost 11 bases, with 18 bases spanning the gap. Germline V lookup: CDR1 SGHRS, CDR2 YFSETQ. The CDR3 spans 14 residues. CDR3 loop: CASSLNPGEFVAFF. CDR3 nucleotides: TGCGCCAGCAGCTTGAATCCAGGGGAGTTCGTGGCTTTCTTT.

The chain combines TRBV6-1 with TRBJ1-4; a weak D match, TRBD1 (6 bases). Trimming removed 5 bases from V and 7 bases from J, with 11 bases in between. The CDR3 runs to 13 residues. Germline-derived CDR1 and CDR2 are MNHNS and SASEGT. This chain's CDR3 is CASSQQGFEKLFF. The CDR3 DNA is TGTGCCAGCAGTCAACAGGGATTTGAAAAACTGTTTTTT.

The V gene is TRBV6-6, the J gene TRBJ1-5, with D maybe TRBD1 (6 bases). V was clipped by 5 bases and J by 5 bases, with 13 bases between them. Germline lookup yields CDR1 MNHNY and CDR2 SVGAGI (reference sequence). The CDR3 totals 14 residues. The CDR3 nucleotides read TGTGCCAGCAGTGGTAACAGGGTTGATCAGCCCCAGCATTTT. Translated: CASSGNRVDQPQHF.

This chain uses TRBV7-2 with TRBJ1-5; D is possibly TRBD1 (6 bases). This CDR3 region has 15 residues. The germline V gene encodes CDR1 SGHTA and CDR2 FQGNSA. V was clipped by 5 bases and J by 6 bases, with 17 bases between them. CDR3 in amino acids: CASSPQSGAVQPQHF. The CDR3 coding sequence is TGTGCCAGCAGCCCACAGTCAGGGGCAGTTCAGCCCCAGCATTTT.

This clone has only a few counts. The rearrangement links TRBV6-1 to TRBJ2-3; weak D call: TRBD2 (5 bases). The CDR3 extends over 15 amino acids. Germline assignment: CDR1 MNHNS and CDR2 SASEGT. V shed 4 bases and J shed 7 bases, with 18 bases lying between them. This CDR3 reads CASSALPAAEYTQYF. The CDR3 bases are TGTGCCAGCAGTGCCCTCCCGGCAGCGGAGTATACGCAGTATTTT.

The gene calls are TRBV7-9 and TRBJ2-2; no clear D gene. CDR3 size: 12 residues. In germline, CDR1 is SEHNR, CDR2 FQNEAQ (reference sequence). V lost 7 bases, J lost 6 bases, and 9 bases lay in between. The CDR3 spells CASTGSPGELFF. The CDR3 bases are TGTGCCAGCACAGGATCTCCCGGGGAGCTGTTTTTT.

The chain uses TRBV7-9 and TRBJ1-1; a possible D gene is TRBD1 (5 bases). CDR1 and CDR2 (germline): SEHNR, FQNEAQ (reference sequence). The length of the CDR3 is 15 residues. Trimming stripped 0 bases from V and 8 bases from J, with 16 bases between. This chain's CDR3 is CASSLARGRVSEAFF. DNA for the CDR3: TGTGCCAGCAGCTTAGCGCGGGGCAGGGTCTCCGAAGCTTTCTTT.

This chain joins TRBV6-1 and TRBJ2-7; 8 bases are shared with TRBD1. This CDR3 is built from 15 residues. Germline V gene data show CDR1 as MNHNS and CDR2 as SASEGT. Losses at the gene ends were 4 bases for V and 7 bases for J; bases not matched to a gene: 12. As DNA, the CDR3 is TGTGCCAGCAGTGTACAAACCGGGACAGGACAGGAGCAGTACTTC. This gives the protein CASSVQTGTGQEQYF.

This chain joins TRBV11-2 and TRBJ2-7, with unresolved D. The CDR3 contains 12 residues. Trimming shortened V by 0 bases and J by 2 bases, and 2 bases separated the two germline ends. CDR1 SGHAT and CDR2 FQNNGV come from the germline V gene. The CDR3 region is CASSLEPYEQYF. The CDR3 region has the DNA TGTGCCAGCAGCTTAGAGCCCTACGAGCAGTACTTC.

In its sample, this clone was seen a few times. The chain joins TRBV4-1 to TRBJ1-6; 7 nucleotides line up with TRBD1. The junction had 16 bases not matched to a gene; V was cut back by 5 bases and J by 3 bases. This CDR3 comprises 19 residues. Germline V CDR1 and CDR2: MGHRA, YSYEKL. CDR3 nucleotide sequence: TGCGCCAGCAGCTATACCCCACTGACAGGGACCGACTATAATTCACCCCTCCACTTT. It codes for CASSYTPLTGTDYNSPLHF.

The V and J genes are TRBV9 and TRBJ2-1; TRBD1 is a possible D gene (5 bases). Trimming pared 4 bases from V and 10 bases from J, leaving 12 bases between. This CDR3 is 12 amino acids long. Germline-derived CDR1 and CDR2 are SGDLS and YYNGEE. The CDR3 bases are TGTGCCAGCAGCTCGACAGTAGGAGAGCAGTTCTTC. Translation: CASSSTVGEQFF.

The V gene is TRBV6-5, the J gene TRBJ2-1; D possibly uses TRBD1 or TRBD2 (5 bases each). Trimming removed 2 bases from V and 5 bases from J, with 10 bases in between. From germline, CDR1 is MNHEY and CDR2 SVGAGI. The CDR3 is 14 amino acids. CDR3 sequence: CASSYRRGHNEQFF. The CDR3 coding sequence is TGTGCCAGCAGTTACCGACGGGGACACAATGAGCAGTTCTTC.

The V call is TRBV10-2, the J call TRBJ1-5, with D uncertain. Deletions cut 0 bases from V and 6 bases from J, with 3 bases between. CDR1 and CDR2 from the germline V gene are WSHSY and SAAADI. The CDR3 sequence is 12 residues long. The CDR3 nucleotides are TGCGCCAGCAGTGAGTCTCGTCAGCCCCAGCATTTT. It encodes CASSESRQPQHF.

This clone was seen only once. The chain recombines TRBV5-1 with TRBJ1-1; D not resolved. The germline CDR1 and CDR2 sequences are SGHRS and YFSETQ. The CDR3 is 16 amino acids. Deletions cut 4 bases from V and 3 bases from J, with 19 bases between. CDR3 sequence: CASSVPRPGTDTEAFF. CDR3 DNA: TGCGCCAGCAGCGTGCCGAGGCCTGGAACAGACACTGAAGCTTTCTTT.

This clone has only one observation. The chain uses TRBV5-4 and TRBJ2-5; D possibly corresponds to TRBD2 (7 bases). Germline CDR1 SGHNT, CDR2 YYREEE (reference sequence). The CDR3 contains 15 residues. V was cut by 5 bases and J by 1 base, with 15 bases left in between. The CDR3 DNA reads as TGTGCCAGCAGGCGCCGGGCGGGGGCCCAAGAGACCCAGTACTTC. Translated: CASRRRAGAQETQYF.

V and J are TRBV5-1 and TRBJ1-1, with D unclear. V lost 4 bases and J lost 2, with 12 bases in between. The CDR3 extends over 14 amino acids. Germline CDR1 SGHRS, CDR2 YFSETQ. The CDR3 is CASSLWSANTEAFF. Written as DNA, the CDR3 is TGCGCCAGCAGCCTCTGGAGCGCTAACACTGAAGCTTTCTTT.

V gene TRBV6-6 combines with J gene TRBJ1-5, with a possible D match to TRBD1 (5 bases). CDR3 size: 15 residues. Trimming removed 6 bases at V and 0 bases at J, with 12 bases between. Germline V lookup: CDR1 MNHNY, CDR2 SVGAGI (reference sequence). The CDR3 spells CASRGTEYSNQPQHF. CDR3 DNA: TGTGCCAGCAGAGGGACTGAATATAGCAATCAGCCCCAGCATTTT.

The chain is built from TRBV6-1 and TRBJ2-1; D is ambiguous. CDR3 length: 16 residues. The germline gives CDR1 MNHNS, CDR2 SASEGT. V gave up 2 bases and J gave up 5 bases, with 16 bases separating them. CDR3 sequence reads: CASSEFFRFRNNEQFF. In nucleotides, the CDR3 is TGTGCCAGCAGTGAATTCTTTCGGTTCAGGAACAATGAGCAGTTCTTC.

The V call is TRBV2, the J call TRBJ1-1; TRBD1 matches at 7 bases. The V segment lost 6 bases and the J segment 0 bases; nucleotides outside the gene matches: 4. From germline, CDR1 is SNHLY and CDR2 FYNNEI. The CDR3 has 14 residues. CDR3 sequence: CASRDDRVNTEAFF. For the CDR3, the DNA is TGTGCCAGCAGGGACGACAGGGTGAACACTGAAGCTTTCTTT. Full variable domain (rest looked up from reference TRBV2 and TRBJ1-1): EPEVTQTPSHQVTQMGQEVILRCVPISNHLYFYWYRQILGQKVEFLVSFYNNEISEKSEIFDDQFSVERPDGSNFTLKIRSTKLEDSAMYFCASRDDRVNTEAFFGQGTRLTVV.

This clone was found once. The same CDR3 is also encoded by other DNA sequences in this sample. The chain couples TRBV5-1 to TRBJ2-7; D perhaps matches TRBD2 (6 bases). V was pared by 4 bases and J by 3 bases, with 17 bases between. The length of the CDR3 is 15 residues. Germline CDR1 SGHRS, CDR2 YFSETQ. Written as DNA, the CDR3 is TGCGCCAGCAGCCCTAACCGGAACGGGGGCTACGAGCAGTACTTC. Amino acids: CASSPNRNGGYEQYF.

This clone was seen more than once but under ten times. The V call is TRBV19, the J call TRBJ1-2; D unresolved. There are 15 residues in the CDR3. The germline V gene has CDR1 LNHDA and CDR2 SQIVND (reference sequence). Trimming removed 6 bases from V and 1 base from J, with 15 bases in between. CDR3 bases: TGTGCCAGTAGAAGACTTACAGAGCTTAACTATGGCTACACCTTC. Encoded protein: CASRRLTELNYGYTF.

V gene TRBV25-1 combines with J gene TRBJ1-1; 7 bases align to TRBD1. CDR1 and CDR2 from the germline V gene are MGHDK and SYGVNS. Unmatched junction bases numbered 11, after V lost 5 bases and J lost 5 bases. The CDR3 is 15 residues long. The CDR3: CASSSRGQKATEAFF. Here the CDR3 DNA reads TGTGCCAGCAGTTCACGGGGACAGAAAGCAACTGAAGCTTTCTTT.

The CDR3 spells CASRTTGGTEAFF. The CDR3 nucleotides are TGTGCCAGTAGGACGACAGGGGGCACTGAAGCTTTCTTT. The V call is TRBV19, the J call TRBJ1-1, with 9 bases aligning to TRBD1. The CDR3 totals 13 residues. J was trimmed by 4 bases and V by 6 bases; bases with no gene match: 3. CDR1 is LNHDA, CDR2 SQIVND, per germline (reference sequence). Using reference TRBV19 and TRBJ1-1 for the parts outside the CDR3, the full variable domain is DGGITQSPKYLFRKEGQNVTLSCEQNLNHDAMYWYRQDPGQGLRLIYYSQIVNDFQKGDIAEGYSVSREKKESFPLTVTSAQKNPTAFYLCASRTTGGTEAFFGQGTRLTVV.

The rearrangement uses TRBV5-1 and TRBJ1-1; D possibly corresponds to TRBD1 (5 bases). With 2 bases removed from V and 1 base from J, the gap between germline ends came to 15 bases. This CDR3 has 16 residues. Germline CDR1 reads SGHRS; CDR2 reads YFSETQ. The CDR3 DNA is TGCGCCAGCAGCTTAGGAGCCGGACAACCGAACACTGAAGCTTTCTTT. Residues: CASSLGAGQPNTEAFF.